A selection of T cell receptor beta chains follows, all from one sample in a study of blood T cell repertoires in COVID-19. The method was immunoSEQ multiplex PCR; TCRdb's version includes in-frame clones alone and lacks a portion of them. The repertoire holds 350,000 or so clones, with 87% as singletons. Sequencing used peripheral blood. These receptors were obtained from a young woman with COVID-19, enrolled during active disease. The conserved cysteine and the conserved F or W are not part of the CDR3 here. For some rows the clone size is stated as once, few or many, or as a class when expanded; others skip it.

>TRBV28|.
ASSLGGAGGRDTQY
>TRBV9|.
ASSVGWTGGYGGYT
>TRBV5-1|.
ASHSAGGHYEQY
>TRBV4-1|.
ASTLKAGGTDTQY
>TRBV5-1|.
ASSDRDRGPLRYGYT
>TRBV15|.
ATSRDLLAGNNEQF
>TRBV30|.
AWSRLAGGGIQY
>TRBV7-3|.
ASSSGQGPNTEAF
>TRBV7-8|.
ASSLQGSNTGELF
>TRBV30|.
AWSPLRAGGTDTQY
>TRBV27|once
ASRLARETPYEQY
>TRBV2|.
ASGGGGGTYEQY
>TRBV28|once
ASSLGTGGYEQY
>TRBV5-1|.
ASSPRDSAFYGYT
>TRBV4-3|.
ASSQDFLEPYNEQF
>TRBV10-3|.
AIGLAGDGETQY
>TRBV3-1/TRBV3-2|.
ASLGGAKNEQF
>TRBV9|few
ASSASLSSNQPQH
>TRBV7-3|many
ASSLMREMGTDTQY
>TRBV12-3/TRBV12-4|.
ASSLDSDEKLF
>TRBV28|.
ASSNSGNEDTQY
>TRBV6-5|.
ASGNANTEAF
>TRBV30|.
AWRVFRGNYGYT
>TRBV28|few
ASSLGTGHTDTQY
>TRBV9|.
ASSVGTLAENTGELF
>TRBV6-5|.
ASRAGAFYEQY
>TRBV3-1/TRBV3-2|once
ASSQAETKPLQF
>TRBV27|.
ASSFSLPGVSEKLF
>TRBV7-9|few
ASSPGQGHTDTQY
>TRBV18|.
ASSPRGTGGETQY
>TRBV28|once
ASSSYRRTGSETQY
>TRBV19|.
ASKPGQGFFGEQF
>TRBV27|few
ASSLSKGLALRGAGELF
>TRBV28|.
ASSWPSGRAVFQETQY
>TRBV27|.
ASSLYPGTVGIQY
>TRBV6-5|.
ASNLPGGPTEAF
>TRBV27|.
ASSLLGLAGWKGYNEQF
>TRBV19|.
ASSIANAPGTYEQY
>TRBV5-4|.
ASSLASAGGGEQY
>TRBV7-9|few
ASRPRAGGETQY
>TRBV28|.
ASSDGSGGEEGEQF
>TRBV4-1|once
ASSQPPGQGSLENTGELF
>TRBV30|.
ASGASGSTDTQY
>TRBV11-2|.
ASSLDRQVGTQY
>TRBV7-3|.
ASSLSSGGTYNEQF
>TRBV7-2|few
ASSFFTGAVGEQY
>TRBV28|.
ASSFSLALTDTQY
>TRBV28|.
ASTRDSAPYNEQF
>TRBV28|.
ASSLGRSYEQY
>TRBV4-2|many
ASSQGDRDSGNTIY
>TRBV30|.
AWSGRVTGANVLT
>TRBV19|.
ASSPGGFNQPQH
>TRBV5-6|.
ASTQTGANYGYT
>TRBV4-3|.
ASSQLAGGDTDTQY
>TRBV4-3|.
ASSQDHRQPQH
>TRBV2|.
ASNTRVVSGYT
>TRBV2|once
ASSESWVGDQPQH
>TRBV6-5|.
ASSSGQAKNIQY
>TRBV6-6|.
ASSPITSGVTNTQY